One sample yielded the 27 T cell receptor beta chains listed below, sequenced in a study of blood T cell repertoires in COVID-19. Some clones are missing from TCRdb's copy, which holds only in-frame ones; the method was immunoSEQ multiplex PCR. The repertoire holds approximately 210,000 clones, with roughly four fifths as singletons. The sample consisted of peripheral blood. These receptors were collected from a woman aged 80 or over with COVID-19, enrolled during active disease.

This clone appeared once. The V call is TRBV6-5, the J call TRBJ2-1; a weak D match, TRBD1 (5 bases). The CDR3 sequence is 15 residues long. The V gene's germline CDR1 is MNHEY and CDR2 SVGAGI. V lost 7 bases to trimming and J lost 1 base, with 14 bases between them. CDR3 residues: CASTIRVRSYNEQFF. The CDR3 bases are TGTGCCAGCACAATCAGGGTCCGATCCTACAATGAGCAGTTCTTC.

CDR3 sequence reads: CSARTQYEQYF. In DNA form, the CDR3 reads TGCAGTGCTAGGACTCAGTACGAGCAGTACTTC. This chain connects TRBV20-1 to TRBJ2-7, with no clear D. Trimming removed 3 bases at V and 4 bases at J, with 7 bases between. This CDR3 comprises 11 residues. Germline V gene sequence: CDR1 DFQATT, CDR2 SNEGSKA (reference sequence).

Regarding this clone: Other nucleotide sequences from this sample produce the same CDR3. This chain links TRBV6-1 with TRBJ1-5, with D tentatively TRBD1 (6 bases). The CDR3 has 14 amino acids. Trimming cost V 2 bases and J 7 bases, with 12 bases left between them. CDR1 and CDR2 (germline): MNHNS, SASEGT. CDR3 residues: CASSEFGQWQPQHF. The DNA for the CDR3 is TGTGCCAGCAGTGAATTTGGACAGTGGCAGCCCCAGCATTTT.

The chain links TRBV24-1 to TRBJ1-6, with D uncertain. The CDR3 spans 13 residues. CDR1 and CDR2 from the germline V gene are KGHDR and SFDVKD. V lost 2 bases and J lost 9, with 7 bases in between. The CDR3 DNA sequence: TGTGCCACCAGTGATTACGCCGGTTCACCCCTCCACTTT. As protein: CATSDYAGSPLHF.

The chain links TRBV5-1 to TRBJ1-1; D is uncertain. Deletions cut 5 bases from V and 7 bases from J, with 15 bases between. CDR1 is SGHRS and CDR2 is YFSETQ in the germline V gene. The CDR3 runs to 13 residues. The CDR3 nucleotides read TGCGCCAGCAGGCGTATGCCTGAAGTTGAAGCTTTCTTT. Translating it yields CASRRMPEVEAFF.

The rearrangement links TRBV9 to TRBJ2-2; 10 positions agree with TRBD1. CDR3 length equals 15 residues. The V and J ends lost 0 bases and 7 bases, in that order; junction bases with no gene match: 3. CDR1 is SGDLS, CDR2 YYNGEE, per germline. In DNA, the CDR3 is TGTGCCAGCAGCGTAGGACAGGGGGCAGGCGGGGAGCTGTTTTTT. Protein product: CASSVGQGAGGELFF.

This clone was recorded once. The V gene is TRBV3-1 (or the pseudogene TRBV3-2), the J gene TRBJ2-2; no firm D call. CDR1 is LGHDT, CDR2 YNNKEL, per germline (reference sequence). The V end was cut by 7 bases, the J end by 6 bases, with 12 bases between. This CDR3 is 13 amino acids long. CDR3 sequence (DNA): TGTGCCAGCACCCAGCTTGCGGCCGGGGAGCTGTTTTTT. Translated, it gives CASTQLAAGELFF.

This chain joins TRBV5-4 and TRBJ2-7; D may be TRBD1 (6 bases). CDR3 length: 12 residues. Germline lookup yields CDR1 SGHNT and CDR2 YYREEE (reference sequence). Trimming cost V 4 bases and J 3 bases, with 8 bases left between them. The CDR3 region has the DNA TGTGCCAGCAGCATGGACAGCTACGAGCAGTACTTC. It specifies CASSMDSYEQYF.

This clone was seen once. Other DNA sequences in this sample translate to the same CDR3. The chain recombines TRBV15 with TRBJ2-7, with D hard to call. Trimming stripped 0 bases from V and 3 bases from J, with 6 bases between. CDR3 size: 13 residues. Germline values: CDR1 LNHNV, CDR2 YYDKDF (reference sequence). The CDR3 sequence is CATSRDPGYEQYF. For the CDR3, the DNA is TGTGCCACCAGCAGAGACCCGGGCTACGAGCAGTACTTC.

The V gene is TRBV4-2, the J gene TRBJ2-1; TRBD2 aligns across 9 bases. The germline CDR1 and CDR2 sequences are LGHNA and YNFKEQ. Unmatched junction bases numbered 6, after V lost 2 bases and J lost 4 bases. The CDR3 is 16 amino acids. Here the CDR3 reads CASSQYASGAYNEQFF. The DNA for the CDR3 is TGTGCCAGCAGCCAATATGCTAGCGGGGCATACAATGAGCAGTTCTTC.

The gene calls are TRBV18 and TRBJ1-5; TRBD1 is a possible D gene (5 bases). Trimming took off 2 bases at V and 5 bases at J, with 13 bases between the two ends. The germline CDR1 and CDR2 sequences are KGHSH and LQKENI. The CDR3 spans 15 residues. The CDR3, as DNA: TGTGCCAGCTCACCAAACGGGGGGGAGGATCAGCCCCAGCATTTT. Protein sequence: CASSPNGGEDQPQHF.

J is TRBJ1-1 and V is TRBV12-3 or TRBV12-4; 7 bases are a match to TRBD1. The CDR3 runs to 13 residues. V trimming: 0 bases; J trimming: 11 bases; junction bases outside the gene matches: 6. The CDR3 DNA sequence: TGTGCCAGCAGTTTAGCGCAGGGGGAGGCGGCTTTCTTT. Translated, it gives CASSLAQGEAAFF.

This chain links TRBV6-5 with TRBJ1-4; D is unresolved. Trimming removed 7 bases from V and 2 bases from J, with 11 bases in between. The CDR3 extends over 14 amino acids. Germline CDR1 MNHEY, CDR2 SVGAGI. CDR3 amino acids: CASKREATNEKLFF. The CDR3 nucleotides read TGTGCCAGCAAGCGAGAGGCGACTAATGAAAAACTGTTTTTT.

The rearrangement joins TRBV20-1 to TRBJ2-1, with TRBD1 matching 10 bases. The germline CDR1 and CDR2 sequences are DFQATT and SNEGSKA (reference sequence). The CDR3 totals 18 residues. V lost 3 bases, J lost 6 bases, and 17 bases stayed unmatched. The CDR3 DNA reads as TGCAGTGCTAGTTTGACAGGGGGCCTGATTGGTTCAGGCAATGAGCAGTTCTTC. Translation gives CSASLTGGLIGSGNEQFF.

The chain is built from TRBV7-2 and TRBJ1-4, with D possibly TRBD1 on 5 matching bases. Trimming left V 1 base short and J 11 bases short, with 11 bases between. This CDR3 is 13 amino acids long. CDR1 is SGHTA and CDR2 is FQGNSA in the germline V gene. CDR3 sequence: CASSLGRGEKLFF. DNA for the CDR3: TGTGCCAGCAGCTTAGGTCGGGGGGAGAAACTGTTTTTT. Complete variable domain (other parts from reference TRBV7-2 and TRBJ1-4): GAGVSQSPSNKVTEKGKDVELRCDPISGHTALYWYRQSLGQGLEFLIYFQGNSAPDKSGLPSDRFSAERTGGSVSTLTIQRTQQEDSAVYLCASSLGRGEKLFFGSGTQLSVL.

The CDR3 DNA is TGCGCCAGCAGCCCGGGGGGCAGGGCGGTTATTGGCTACACCTTC. Protein: CASSPGGRAVIGYTF. This chain joins TRBV5-1 and TRBJ1-2; TRBD1 might be the D (6 bases). With 4 bases removed from V and 7 bases from J, the gap between germline ends came to 20 bases. CDR3 length equals 15 residues. The germline V gene encodes CDR1 SGHRS and CDR2 YFSETQ.

The V and J genes are TRBV6-5 and TRBJ1-2, with a possible D match to TRBD1 (5 bases). CDR1 is MNHEY and CDR2 is SVGAGI in the germline V gene. The CDR3 runs to 14 residues. Trimming took 6 bases from V and 3 from J, leaving 14 bases between them. CDR3 in DNA: TGTGCCAGCAGAACGGGGGGTGAAGACTATGGCTACACCTTC. This codes for CASRTGGEDYGYTF.

The J gene is TRBJ2-2, the V gene TRBV6-6; D not resolved. Germline CDR1 reads MNHNY; CDR2 reads SVGAGI (reference sequence). The CDR3 length is 11 residues. V gave up 8 bases and J gave up 6 bases, with 7 bases separating them. The CDR3 sequence is CASFGPGELFF. The CDR3 region has the DNA TGTGCCAGCTTTGGGCCCGGGGAGCTGTTTTTT.

The V call is TRBV5-1, the J call TRBJ2-2, with 12 bases matching TRBD2. The CDR3 has 16 residues. The trim removed 4 bases at V and 4 bases at J, leaving 5 bases unmatched. CDR1 and CDR2 from the germline V gene are SGHRS and YFSETQ. CDR3 in DNA: TGCGCCAGCAGCCCACTAGCGGGGGGCCCCACCGGGGAGCTGTTTTTT. Protein product: CASSPLAGGPTGELFF.

This sequence joins TRBV9 and TRBJ2-5; D uncertain. The CDR3 runs to 13 residues. V dropped 0 bases and J dropped 7 bases, with 10 bases sitting between them. Germline-derived CDR1 and CDR2 are SGDLS and YYNGEE. The CDR3 coding sequence is TGTGCCAGCAGCGTAGGGCAGGTGGGGACCCAGTACTTC. It is translated as CASSVGQVGTQYF. Drawing the rest from reference TRBV9 and TRBJ2-5, the complete variable domain is DSGVTQTPKHLITATGQRVTLRCSPRSGDLSVYWYQQSLDQGLQFLIQYYNGEERAKGNILERFSAQQFPDLHSELNLSSLELGDSALYFCASSVGQVGTQYFGPGTRLLVL.

The rearrangement joins TRBV7-8 to TRBJ1-2, with 7 nucleotides matching TRBD1. The CDR3 is made up of 15 amino acids. Per germline, CDR1 SGHVS and CDR2 FQNEAQ. Germline trimming cut 4 bases from V and 4 bases from J; bases unmatched to any gene: 9. The CDR3 loop reads CASSSRTGPIYGYTF. For the CDR3, the DNA is TGTGCCAGCAGCTCTAGGACAGGCCCGATCTATGGCTACACCTTC.

In the case of this clone: Other DNA sequences from this sample encode an identical CDR3 as well. The gene calls are TRBV5-1 and TRBJ1-3; 7 nucleotides agree with TRBD1. The CDR3 is made up of 14 amino acids. V was pared by 4 bases and J by 2 bases, with 3 bases of the junction left unmatched. CDR1 is SGHRS, CDR2 YFSETQ, per germline. The CDR3 region has the DNA TGCGCCAGCAGCCTAACAGGGGCTGGAAACACCATATATTTT. It yields the protein CASSLTGAGNTIYF.

The V gene is TRBV5-6, the J gene TRBJ1-1; 8 positions agree with TRBD1. V lost 2 bases, J lost 1 base, and 1 base stayed unmatched. CDR1 SGHDT and CDR2 YYEEEE come from the germline V gene. This CDR3 region has 14 residues. The CDR3 sequence: CASSFGTGNTEAFF. The CDR3 DNA reads TGTGCCAGCAGCTTTGGGACAGGGAACACTGAAGCTTTCTTT.

The chain joins TRBV5-1 to TRBJ2-7; TRBD2 agrees at 14 bases. J lost 0 bases, V lost 3 bases, and 2 bases had no gene match. Germline V gene lookup returns CDR1 SGHRS and CDR2 YFSETQ. This CDR3 contains 16 residues. This CDR3 is CASSYGTSGSSYEQYF. The CDR3 bases are TGCGCCAGCAGCTACGGGACTAGCGGGAGCTCCTACGAGCAGTACTTC.

The genes are TRBV5-1 and TRBJ2-5, with TRBD2 identical over 8 bases. In germline, CDR1 is SGHRS, CDR2 YFSETQ. V trimming: 1 base; J trimming: 7 bases; junction bases outside the gene matches: 9. CDR3 length: 15 residues. CDR3 bases: TGCGCCAGCAGCTTGTACGAAGCCGGGGGGGCGACCCAGTACTTC. Amino acid sequence: CASSLYEAGGATQYF.

In nucleotides, the CDR3 is TGTGCCAGCAGTGAGAGTGGACAGGGGACGCATGGCTACACCTTC. The encoded protein is CASSESGQGTHGYTF. V is TRBV2 and J is TRBJ1-2; 9 bases are shared with TRBD1. The CDR3 is 15 amino acids. From germline, CDR1 is SNHLY and CDR2 FYNNEI. V trimming: 3 bases; J trimming: 6 bases; junction bases outside the gene matches: 8.

The chain carries TRBV19 and TRBJ2-3; TRBD1 might be the D (5 bases). V was trimmed by 5 bases and J by 1 base, leaving 10 bases between them. Germline CDR1 is LNHDA and CDR2 is SQIVND (reference sequence). The CDR3 sequence is 14 residues long. CDR3 DNA sequence: TGTGCCAGTAGTGTTCAGGGCCGCACAGATACGCAGTATTTT. Encoded protein: CASSVQGRTDTQYF.